The 27 T cell receptor beta chains presented below share a single source sample, sequenced in a study of technical replicates of blood from a few donors. Clones were read by immunoSEQ multiplex PCR, and TCRdb kept only the in-frame ones, dropping some. The table has 95,000 to 100,000 clones, 96% seen once; the top ten hold 0.2% to 0.25%. The sample consisted of T cells isolated from PBMCs. The receptors were sampled from a human donor in good health.

The chain employs TRBV2 and TRBJ1-1; 8 bases map to TRBD1. Germline CDR1 and CDR2: SNHLY and FYNNEI. The CDR3 has 14 amino acids. V trimming: 4 bases; J trimming: 1 base; junction bases outside the gene matches: 2. CDR3: CASSGGTGNTEAFF. The CDR3, as DNA: TGTGCCAGCAGTGGTGGGACAGGGAACACTGAAGCTTTCTTT.

This chain joins TRBV28 and TRBJ1-1; D call uncertain. The germline V and J ends were trimmed by 5 bases and 6 bases, with 13 bases remaining between them. Per the germline V gene, CDR1 is MDHEN and CDR2 is SYDVKM. The CDR3 spans 13 residues. The CDR3 DNA reads as TGTGCCAGCAGTGTGTACGTCGGTCCTGAAGCTTTCTTT. Translation gives CASSVYVGPEAFF.

V usage is TRBV30 and J usage is TRBJ2-4, with a tentative D call TRBD2 (6 bases). Trimming took off 3 bases at V and 1 base at J, with 10 bases between the two ends. Germline V gene sequence: CDR1 GTSNPN, CDR2 SVGIG (reference sequence). This CDR3 is 14 amino acids long. The chain's CDR3 is CAWRGGAAKNIQYF. The CDR3 DNA sequence: TGTGCCTGGAGGGGGGGTGCGGCCAAAAACATTCAGTACTTC.

This chain connects TRBV29-1 to TRBJ1-3; D gene unclear. V lost 6 bases and J 2 bases, leaving 8 bases between the germline ends. The CDR3 is 12 amino acids. CDR1 is SQVTM, CDR2 ANQGSEA, per germline. CDR3 sequence reads: CSVERPGNTIYF. In nucleotides, the CDR3 is TGCAGCGTAGAGCGTCCTGGAAACACCATATATTTT.

The chain employs TRBV7-2 and TRBJ2-1, with D tentatively TRBD2 (5 bases). V lost 7 bases and J 9 bases, leaving 19 bases between the germline ends. There are 14 residues in the CDR3. CDR1 SGHTA and CDR2 FQGNSA come from the germline V gene. CDR3 nucleotides: TGTGCCAGCATCCTGACTACAGAGGGTCGTGAGCAGTTCTTC. Its protein product is CASILTTEGREQFF.

This chain joins TRBV28 and TRBJ1-2, with D hard to call. The CDR3 runs 17 residues. V lost 3 bases, J lost 3 bases, and 20 bases lay in between. The germline V gene has CDR1 MDHEN and CDR2 SYDVKM. CDR3 in amino acids: CASSFNPREIADYGYTF. CDR3 bases: TGTGCCAGCAGTTTCAATCCCCGGGAGATCGCTGACTATGGCTACACCTTC.

This clone was recorded only once. The chain uses TRBV6-1 and TRBJ2-7; 9 bases match TRBD1. With 1 base clipped from V and 5 bases from J, the junction kept 6 bases outside the gene matches. The CDR3 extends over 15 amino acids. Germline values: CDR1 MNHNS, CDR2 SASEGT. CDR3 in amino acids: CASSEEDRGRNEQYF. CDR3 coding DNA: TGTGCCAGCAGTGAAGAGGACAGGGGTCGAAACGAGCAGTACTTC.

The chain couples TRBV7-9 to TRBJ1-4, with D possibly matching TRBD1 (5 bases). V shed 2 bases and J shed 0 bases, with 13 bases lying between them. Germline CDR1 SEHNR, CDR2 FQNEAQ (reference sequence). This CDR3 region has 17 residues. The CDR3, as DNA: TGTGCCAGCAGCTTACCCGGGACTGCAGCAACTAATGAAAAACTGTTTTTT. It translates to CASSLPGTAATNEKLFF.

CDR3 amino acids: CASSLVAGGLFNEQFF. The CDR3 coding sequence is TGCGCCAGCAGCTTGGTGGCGGGAGGGCTCTTTAATGAGCAGTTCTTC. V usage is TRBV5-1 and J usage is TRBJ2-1; 9 bases line up with TRBD2. The germline V gene encodes CDR1 SGHRS and CDR2 YFSETQ. The V segment lost 0 bases and the J segment 7 bases; nucleotides outside the gene matches: 8. CDR3 length: 16 amino acids.

This chain joins TRBV2 and TRBJ2-3, with 7 nucleotides matching TRBD2. CDR3 length: 14 amino acids. V lost 4 bases and J lost 5; bases outside the gene matches: 6. Germline V CDR1 and CDR2: SNHLY, FYNNEI. As DNA, the CDR3 is TGTGCCAGCAGTGTCGCGGGAGTGGGAGATACGCAGTATTTT. It translates to CASSVAGVGDTQYF.

This clone has a handful of counts. The chain recombines TRBV29-1 with TRBJ2-7, with 10 bases fitting TRBD1. This CDR3 is built from 12 residues. Losses at the gene ends were 4 bases for V and 7 bases for J; bases not matched to a gene: 4. CDR1 is SQVTM and CDR2 is ANQGSEA in the germline V gene. CDR3 DNA: TGCAGCGTTGGGGGACAGGGGTGGGAGCAGTACTTC. Translation: CSVGGQGWEQYF.

CDR3 sequence (DNA): TGCAGCGTTGAGGATAGGGGCCGCTATGGCTACACCTTC. Protein product: CSVEDRGRYGYTF. V usage is TRBV29-1 and J usage is TRBJ1-2; perhaps TRBD1 as D (5 bases). Germline V gene data show CDR1 as SQVTM and CDR2 as ANQGSEA. V was trimmed by 3 bases and J by 4 bases, leaving 12 bases between them. The CDR3 covers 13 residues.

V and J are TRBV10-3 and TRBJ2-2; perhaps TRBD2 as D (5 bases). Looked up from germline, CDR1 is ENHRY and CDR2 is SYGVKD. Trimming shortened V by 11 bases and J by 8 bases, and 18 bases separated the two germline ends. The CDR3 totals 13 residues. Written as DNA, the CDR3 is TGTGCCGGCTCACTAGAGGGTACGGGGGAGCTGTTTTTT. Protein sequence: CAGSLEGTGELFF.

V is TRBV20-1 and J is TRBJ2-1; D remains unclear. The CDR3 is made up of 11 amino acids. V lost 5 bases to trimming and J lost 4 bases, with 6 bases between them. Germline V CDR1 and CDR2: DFQATT, SNEGSKA (reference sequence). The DNA of the CDR3 is TGCAGTGCTCTACCGTACAATGAGCAGTTCTTC. Translation gives CSALPYNEQFF.

The V call is TRBV19, the J call TRBJ2-1; 7 bases fit TRBD2. J lost 4 bases, V lost 4 bases, and 10 bases had no gene match. Germline V CDR1 and CDR2: LNHDA, SQIVND (reference sequence). The CDR3 length is 16 residues. As DNA, the CDR3 is TGTGCCAGTAGTAAGGCAGCGGGAACGCCTTACAATGAGCAGTTCTTC. Encoded protein: CASSKAAGTPYNEQFF.

This sequence joins TRBV18 and TRBJ2-4, with D tentatively TRBD2 (7 bases). CDR1 and CDR2 from the germline V gene are KGHSH and LQKENI. The V gene lost 3 bases and the J gene lost 0 bases, with 15 bases spanning the gap. CDR3 length: 17 amino acids. CDR3 in amino acids: CASSPLAGGLAKNIQYF. In DNA form, the CDR3 reads TGTGCCAGCTCACCTCTCGCCGGGGGGCTAGCCAAAAACATTCAGTACTTC.

The sample holds one count of this clone. This chain joins TRBV7-9 and TRBJ2-3, with a possible D match to TRBD2 (6 bases). In germline, CDR1 is SEHNR, CDR2 FQNEAQ (reference sequence). This CDR3 has 17 amino acids. Trimming left V 1 base short and J 1 base short, with 15 bases between. The CDR3 DNA follows: TGTGCCAGCAGCTTAGGCCCGACTAGTAAGGGCACAGATACGCAGTATTTT. Its protein product is CASSLGPTSKGTDTQYF.

This clone was found many times. This chain connects TRBV11-2 to TRBJ2-7, with 11 nucleotides matching TRBD2. V trimming: 6 bases; J trimming: 4 bases; junction bases outside the gene matches: 17. Germline CDR1 SGHAT, CDR2 FQNNGV. CDR3 length equals 18 residues. The CDR3 sequence: CASRWKGLADLSGYEQYF. The CDR3 bases are TGTGCCAGCAGATGGAAGGGACTAGCGGACTTATCGGGGTACGAGCAGTACTTC.

The chain employs TRBV2 and TRBJ2-1, with D perhaps matching TRBD2 (6 bases). This CDR3 has 19 residues. Per germline, CDR1 SNHLY and CDR2 FYNNEI. V lost 6 bases to trimming and J lost 5 bases, with 29 bases between them. CDR3 coding DNA: TGTGCCAGCAGGAACCTGAACGGGGGATCCGGGTTTCGTGACAATGAGCAGTTCTTC. Residues: CASRNLNGGSGFRDNEQFF.

The chain uses TRBV5-1 and TRBJ1-1; weak D call: TRBD1 (6 bases). V lost 0 bases, J lost 1 base, and 7 bases lay in between. The CDR3 is made up of 14 amino acids. Germline CDR1 is SGHRS and CDR2 is YFSETQ. The chain's CDR3 is CASSLDRENTEAFF. The CDR3, as DNA: TGCGCCAGCAGCTTGGACAGGGAGAACACTGAAGCTTTCTTT.

The V gene is TRBV5-1, the J gene TRBJ2-3, with TRBD2 matching over 12 bases. V lost 4 bases, J lost 2 bases, and 5 bases stayed unmatched. Germline V gene sequence: CDR1 SGHRS, CDR2 YFSETQ. This CDR3 region has 16 residues. CDR3 in DNA: TGCGCCAGCAGCCCGAGGACTAGCGGGGACACAGATACGCAGTATTTT. Its protein product is CASSPRTSGDTDTQYF.

V is TRBV19 and J is TRBJ1-1, with a possible D match to TRBD1 (6 bases). Germline V CDR1 and CDR2: LNHDA, SQIVND (reference sequence). The CDR3 runs to 15 residues. The V end lost 3 bases, the J end lost 0 bases, and 11 bases lay between the germline ends. CDR3: CASSIVQGLNTEAFF. CDR3 DNA sequence: TGTGCCAGTAGTATCGTACAGGGACTGAACACTGAAGCTTTCTTT.

This clone has just one count. The V and J genes are TRBV11-2 and TRBJ2-7; TRBD2 aligns across 8 bases. The CDR3 runs to 14 residues. Germline values: CDR1 SGHAT, CDR2 FQNNGV. V shed 3 bases, J shed 6 bases, and the junction held 7 bases outside the gene matches. DNA of the CDR3: TGTGCCAGCAGCTTCGGGCGGGAGGTACCCGAGCAGTACTTC. Residues: CASSFGREVPEQYF.

The CDR3 region has the DNA TGTGCCAGCGGACTAGCGGAGACCTACGAGCAGTACTTC. Its protein product is CASGLAETYEQYF. The chain employs TRBV7-9 and TRBJ2-7; 10 bases fit TRBD2. J lost 2 bases, V lost 8 bases, and 3 bases had no gene match. CDR3 length: 13 residues. The germline CDR1 and CDR2 sequences are SEHNR and FQNEAQ (reference sequence).

Here the CDR3 DNA reads TGTGCCAGCAGTGGACTAGCGGGGCCATTCTCCTACAATGAGCAGTTCTTC. Translating gives CASSGLAGPFSYNEQFF. The V and J genes are TRBV28 and TRBJ2-1, with 12 bases aligning to TRBD2. V shed 5 bases and J 0 bases; nucleotides not matched to a gene: 5. Germline V gene sequence: CDR1 MDHEN, CDR2 SYDVKM. The CDR3 has 17 amino acids.

The rearrangement joins TRBV5-1 to TRBJ1-4; maybe TRBD1 (5 bases). Trimming pared 2 bases from V and 8 bases from J, leaving 13 bases between. Germline loops: CDR1 SGHRS, CDR2 YFSETQ. This CDR3 comprises 14 residues. The CDR3 region has the DNA TGCGCCAGCAGCTTCGGGGGGTGGGGAGAAAAACTGTTTTTT. Its translation is CASSFGGWGEKLFF. The variable domain in full, completed from reference TRBV5-1 and TRBJ1-4, reads KAGVTQTPRYLIKTRGQQVTLSCSPISGHRSVSWYQQTPGQGLQFLFEYFSETQRNKGNFPGRFSGRQFSNSRSEMNVSTLELGDSALYLCASSFGGWGEKLFFGSGTQLSVL.

CDR3 sequence reads: CASSITWGGNQPQHF. The CDR3 coding sequence is TGTGCCAGTAGTATAACGTGGGGAGGGAATCAGCCCCAGCATTTT. The V and J genes are TRBV19 and TRBJ1-5; D ambiguous. The CDR3 extends over 15 amino acids. V was shortened by 2 bases and J by 4 bases, with 12 bases between the two germline ends. Germline values: CDR1 LNHDA, CDR2 SQIVND (reference sequence).